This T cell receptor (beta chain) was found in a study of blood T cell repertoires in COVID-19. The CDR3 is made up of 15 amino acids. Germline V gene lookup returns CDR1 SGHKS and CDR2 YYEKEE (reference sequence). V was clipped by 4 bases and J by 7 bases; unmatched bases: 7. Authors' methods: Estimation of nucleated cell counts relied on the amplification of reference gene primers. The assay was immunoSEQ multiplex PCR, and TCRdb's table has in-frame clones only and misses some. V and J calls and clone size are as listed in that table; D and trimming were resolved from the DNA. The table lists around 150,000 clones, approximately 92% of them singletons.

Sequenced sample: peripheral blood. The receptor comes from a woman aged 60-70 years with active COVID-19. The chain has TRBV5-5 and TRBJ1-6; the match to TRBD1 covers 8 bases. Here the CDR3 reads CASSRGQGLNSPLHF. Written as DNA, the CDR3 is TGTGCCAGCAGCCGCGGACAGGGACTCAATTCACCCCTCCACTTT.